A selection of T cell receptor beta chains follows, all from one sample in a study of blood T cell repertoires in COVID-19. TCRdb's table, derived via immunoSEQ multiplex PCR, lists solely in-frame clones and lacks some. The sample yields about 300,000 clones, under 90% seen once. Sequenced: PBMCs or T cells enriched from blood (not recorded which). These receptors all stem from a man aged 25-45 years who had recovered from COVID-19. Both conserved end residues are part of each CDR3. The order of the fields is V gene, J gene, clone size, D gene, CDR3 DNA, CDR3 protein. The D gene is left open where the match is weak. Clone sizes are given selectively: once, few, many, or a class where the clone is expanded.

V: TRBV11-2; J: TRBJ1-3; size: NA; D: TRBD1; DNA: TGTGCCAGCAGCACAGGACAGGGGCCAATATATTTT; CDR3: CASSTGQGPIYF
V: TRBV6-5; J: TRBJ2-2; size: NA; D: TRBD2; DNA: TGTGCCAGCAGTTTGCTTGGGGGGGACGTAATCGGGGAGCTGTTTTTT; CDR3: CASSLLGGDVIGELFF
V: TRBV21-1; J: TRBJ2-3; size: NA; D: NA; DNA: TGTGCCAGCAGCAACGACAGTCCAGATACGCAGTATTTT; CDR3: CASSNDSPDTQYF
V: TRBV6-5; J: TRBJ2-6; size: NA; D: NA; DNA: TGTGCCAGCAGTTACATCAGGGGCTCTGGGGCCAACGTCCTGACTTTC; CDR3: CASSYIRGSGANVLTF
V: TRBV11-2; J: TRBJ1-1; size: NA; D: TRBD1; DNA: TGTGCCAGCAGCTTAGAGGGACAGGCGAACACTGAAGCTTTCTTT; CDR3: CASSLEGQANTEAFF
V: TRBV7-2; J: TRBJ2-3; size: few; D: TRBD2; DNA: TGTGCCAGCAGCTCCGCCAGCGGGAGGTACAGCACAGATACGCAGTATTTT; CDR3: CASSSASGRYSTDTQYF
V: TRBV30; J: TRBJ1-6; size: NA; D: NA; DNA: TGTGCCTGGACAGGGGTTGGGATGGGTTCACCCCTCCACTTT; CDR3: CAWTGVGMGSPLHF
V: TRBV5-1; J: TRBJ2-5; size: NA; D: NA; DNA: TGCGCCAGCACTAGGGGGAGCATCGAGACCCAGTACTTC; CDR3: CASTRGSIETQYF
V: TRBV18; J: TRBJ1-5; size: NA; D: TRBD1; DNA: TGTGCCAGCTCACAAGGACAGGGGAATCAGCCCCAGCATTTT; CDR3: CASSQGQGNQPQHF
V: TRBV6-5; J: TRBJ2-7; size: NA; D: NA; DNA: TGTGCCAGCAGTTACGGGGCGGGAACCTACGAGCAGTACTTC; CDR3: CASSYGAGTYEQYF
V: TRBV10-2; J: TRBJ1-1; size: NA; D: NA; DNA: TGCGCCAGCAGTGAGCCCGGGGGGAACACTGAAGCTTTCTTT; CDR3: CASSEPGGNTEAFF
V: TRBV19; J: TRBJ1-5; size: once; D: TRBD1; DNA: TGTGCCAGTAGTGTTCAGGGACAGAGCCGCAATCAGCCCCAGCATTTT; CDR3: CASSVQGQSRNQPQHF
V: TRBV11-3; J: TRBJ2-7; size: once; D: NA; DNA: TGTGCCAGCAGCTTAACGTGGGGCACCTACGAGCAGTACTTC; CDR3: CASSLTWGTYEQYF
V: TRBV2; J: TRBJ1-1; size: once; D: NA; DNA: TGTGCCAGCAGTGAATCCGACAAAAGCGGCGCTTTCTTT; CDR3: CASSESDKSGAFF
V: TRBV7-9; J: TRBJ2-1; size: NA; D: TRBD2; DNA: TGTGCCAGCATCCTCGGACTAGCGGGTTACAATGAGCAGTTCTTC; CDR3: CASILGLAGYNEQFF
V: TRBV7-9; J: TRBJ2-2; size: NA; D: NA; DNA: TGTGCCAGCAGCTTAGTGAGGAGGTCCACCGGGGAGCTGTTTTTT; CDR3: CASSLVRRSTGELFF
V: TRBV3-1/TRBV3-2; J: TRBJ2-5; size: NA; D: TRBD2; DNA: TGTGCCAGCAGCCGCGGGATAGCGGGAGCTGGTGAGACCCAGTACTTC; CDR3: CASSRGIAGAGETQYF
V: TRBV11-2; J: TRBJ2-5; size: NA; D: TRBD2; DNA: TGTGCCAGCAGCTACACTAGCGGGGGTCGCCAAGAGACCCAGTACTTC; CDR3: CASSYTSGGRQETQYF
V: TRBV5-1; J: TRBJ1-2; size: NA; D: NA; DNA: TGCGCCAGACTAGGGCGGGGGTATGGCTACACCTTC; CDR3: CARLGRGYGYTF
V: TRBV11-3; J: TRBJ2-7; size: NA; D: NA; DNA: TGTGCCAGCAGCCCGCTCAGCTCCTACGAGCAGTACTTC; CDR3: CASSPLSSYEQYF
V: TRBV12-3/TRBV12-4; J: TRBJ2-1; size: NA; D: NA; DNA: TGTGCCAGCAGTTTATTGATGAGTGAGCAGTTCTTC; CDR3: CASSLLMSEQFF
V: TRBV14; J: TRBJ2-7; size: few; D: NA; DNA: TGTGCCAGCAGCCAGGGGGCCCTAATGACCTACGAGCAGTACTTC; CDR3: CASSQGALMTYEQYF
V: TRBV5-1; J: TRBJ1-1; size: NA; D: TRBD1; DNA: TGCGCCAGCAGCCCAGGGACAGTGCCTGAAGCTTTCTTT; CDR3: CASSPGTVPEAFF
V: TRBV29-1; J: TRBJ1-1; size: NA; D: NA; DNA: TGCAGCGCTACTAATAGAGGTATCACTGAAGCTTTCTTT; CDR3: CSATNRGITEAFF
V: TRBV5-1; J: TRBJ2-1; size: NA; D: TRBD2; DNA: TGCGCCAGCACCAAATATGGCGGGAGCTCAGCCAATGAGCAGTTCTTC; CDR3: CASTKYGGSSANEQFF
V: TRBV12-3/TRBV12-4; J: TRBJ1-4; size: NA; D: NA; DNA: TGTGCCAGCGTCCGGTTCAGAGGTGAAAAACTGTTTTTT; CDR3: CASVRFRGEKLFF
V: TRBV3-1/TRBV3-2; J: TRBJ2-3; size: NA; D: NA; DNA: TGTGCCAGCAGCCGCCTGACTAGAACAGATACGCAGTATTTT; CDR3: CASSRLTRTDTQYF
V: TRBV5-1; J: TRBJ1-3; size: NA; D: TRBD1; DNA: TGCGCCAGCAGCTCGACAGGGGTTACTGGAAACACCATATATTTT; CDR3: CASSSTGVTGNTIYF
V: TRBV19; J: TRBJ1-1; size: NA; D: NA; DNA: TGTGCCAGTAGTCCGAGACAGGTGAACACTGAAGCTTTCTTT; CDR3: CASSPRQVNTEAFF
V: TRBV4-1; J: TRBJ2-7; size: NA; D: TRBD2; DNA: TGCGCCAGCAGCCTCGGCAGGGACTACTACGAGCAGTACTTC; CDR3: CASSLGRDYYEQYF
V: TRBV29-1; J: TRBJ2-3; size: NA; D: TRBD2; DNA: TGCAGCCCAGTAGCGGGGAGCACAGATACGCAGTATTTT; CDR3: CSPVAGSTDTQYF
V: TRBV4-1; J: TRBJ2-1; size: NA; D: TRBD1; DNA: TGCGCCAGCAGCCAAGGAGCCAGGACAGGGGGCGCCGAGCAGTTCTTC; CDR3: CASSQGARTGGAEQFF
V: TRBV7-9; J: TRBJ2-7; size: NA; D: TRBD2; DNA: TGTGCCAGCAGCTTTTGGTCTAGCGGGAAATACGAGCAGTACTTC; CDR3: CASSFWSSGKYEQYF
V: TRBV27; J: TRBJ1-5; size: NA; D: NA; DNA: TGTGCCAGCAGACCCACTCCGACAGTTTATGATAGCAATCAGCCCCAGCATTTT; CDR3: CASRPTPTVYDSNQPQHF
V: TRBV5-1; J: TRBJ2-1; size: NA; D: NA; DNA: TGCGCCAGCAGCTTGGTTGGGCAGGCAACCTACAATGAGCAGTTCTTC; CDR3: CASSLVGQATYNEQFF
V: TRBV4-1; J: TRBJ1-6; size: once; D: NA; DNA: TGCGCCAGCAGCCCTCTGGGGACTCTAACGGGCTATAATTCACCCCTCCACTTT; CDR3: CASSPLGTLTGYNSPLHF
V: TRBV6-5; J: TRBJ1-6; size: NA; D: TRBD1; DNA: TGTGCCAGCAGTCGAACAGGGGGCAATTCACCCCTCCACTTT; CDR3: CASSRTGGNSPLHF
V: TRBV6-5; J: TRBJ1-4; size: NA; D: TRBD1; DNA: TGTGCCAGCAGTTACGAGACAGGGAATGAAAAACTGTTTTTT; CDR3: CASSYETGNEKLFF
V: TRBV18; J: TRBJ1-2; size: NA; D: NA; DNA: TGTGCCAGCTCACCTCGACAGGATTATGGCTACACCTTC; CDR3: CASSPRQDYGYTF
V: TRBV19; J: TRBJ2-2; size: NA; D: TRBD2; DNA: TGTGCCAGTAGTATACCGGGAGGCGGGGAGCTGTTTTTT; CDR3: CASSIPGGGELFF
V: TRBV3-1/TRBV3-2; J: TRBJ2-2; size: NA; D: TRBD1; DNA: TGTGCCAGCAGCCAAGATACAGGGGGGACCGGGGAGCTGTTTTTT; CDR3: CASSQDTGGTGELFF
V: TRBV19; J: TRBJ1-5; size: NA; D: NA; DNA: TGTGCCAGTAGTAACCAGTATAGCAATCAGCCCCAGCATTTT; CDR3: CASSNQYSNQPQHF
V: TRBV6-1; J: TRBJ2-3; size: few; D: NA; DNA: TGTGCCAGCAGTGAATTGCAGGGCCCAGATACGCAGTATTTT; CDR3: CASSELQGPDTQYF
V: TRBV7-9; J: TRBJ2-1; size: NA; D: NA; DNA: TGTGCCAGCAGCTCCACAATAAATGAGCAGTTCTTC; CDR3: CASSSTINEQFF
V: TRBV10-3; J: TRBJ2-5; size: once; D: NA; DNA: TGTGCCATCAGTGAGTCAGGGCCAGGGGAGGGTTCGGAGACCCAGTACTTC; CDR3: CAISESGPGEGSETQYF